This T cell receptor beta chain was observed in a study of OX40 agonist ivuxolimab in advanced cancers. About the research overall: The dose-escalation group included hepatocellular carcinoma, melanoma, renal cell carcinoma and head and neck cancer. Males comprised approximately 84% of the group, whose mean age was approximately 61 years (range roughly 23 to 90). Participants could have had prior anti-PD-1, anti-PD-L1 or anti-CTLA-4 therapy, and around 40% had some. General study findings and limits: No determination was made of the antigen specificity of the expanded peripheral T cells.

Germline-derived CDR1 and CDR2 are SGHAT and FQNNGV. The V end lost 1 base, the J end lost 7 bases, and 17 bases lay between the germline ends. The CDR3 consists of 15 residues. A remark on this clone: The antigen remains unidentified.

Clones were sequenced by immunoSEQ multiplex PCR, and TCRdb holds only the in-frame ones, with some missing. The sample shows tens of thousands of clones, around four fifths of them seen only once. V usage is TRBV11-2 and J usage is TRBJ2-7; D is perhaps TRBD1 (5 bases). The TCR originated in an adult with an advanced solid tumor such as melanoma, head and neck, liver or kidney cancer. Sequenced material: CD4+ or CD8+ T cells sorted from blood, taken in a trial of the OX40 agonist ivuxolimab. CDR3 in DNA: TGTGCCAGCAGCTTAGCGGCAGGGTATCCGCGAGAGCAGTACTTC. Encoded protein: CASSLAAGYPREQYF.